One and the same sample provided the 15 T cell receptor beta chains below, sequenced in a study of blood T cell repertoires in COVID-19. Produced via immunoSEQ multiplex PCR; TCRdb's table is partial and in-frame only. Altogether some 99,000 clones are present, 80% to 90% being singletons, with the ten largest covering roughly 7.9%. Sequencing used peripheral blood. Receptors originate from a woman of 80 years or more with active or convalescent COVID-19.

V gene TRBV28 combines with J gene TRBJ2-7; D ambiguous. Per germline, CDR1 MDHEN and CDR2 SYDVKM. The CDR3 extends over 13 amino acids. V gave up 5 bases and J gave up 5 bases, with 13 bases separating them. As DNA, the CDR3 is TGTGCCAGCAGTCTTACCGATCGGGACGAGCAGTACTTC. Its translation is CASSLTDRDEQYF. Full variable domain (missing parts from reference TRBV28 and TRBJ2-7): DVKVTQSSRYLVKRTGEKVFLECVQDMDHENMFWYRQDPGLGLRLIYFSYDVKMKEKGDIPEGYSVSREKKERFSLILESASTNQTSMYLCASSLTDRDEQYFGPGTRLTVT.

V usage is TRBV5-1 and J usage is TRBJ1-1, with D maybe TRBD1 (5 bases). CDR3 length: 15 residues. V was clipped by 4 bases and J by 2 bases, with 15 bases between them. CDR1 and CDR2 (germline): SGHRS, YFSETQ. For the CDR3, the DNA is TGCGCCAGCAGCCCTCAAATTCAGGGTAACACTGAAGCTTTCTTT. It encodes CASSPQIQGNTEAFF.

The CDR3 nucleotides read TGTGCCAGCAGCTCGACAGGTCTCGACTACAATGAGCAGTTCTTC. Translated, it gives CASSSTGLDYNEQFF. The J gene is TRBJ2-1, the V gene TRBV11-1; TRBD1 is a possible D gene (6 bases). CDR3 length: 15 residues. The ends were cut back, 4 bases at V and 3 bases at J, with 13 bases in the middle. Germline CDR1 SGHAT, CDR2 FQDESV (reference sequence).

This sequence joins TRBV11-2 and TRBJ1-6, with D uncertain. From germline, CDR1 is SGHAT and CDR2 FQNNGV. This CDR3 has 14 amino acids. V was pared by 2 bases and J by 5 bases, with 7 bases between. The CDR3 nucleotides are TGTGCCAGCAGCTTAATGGCGGATAATTCACCCCTCCACTTT. It encodes CASSLMADNSPLHF.

This sequence joins TRBV24-1 and TRBJ1-5; the match to TRBD1 covers 8 bases. The CDR3 extends over 16 amino acids. Unmatched junction bases numbered 7, after V lost 6 bases and J lost 1 base. Germline V lookup: CDR1 KGHDR, CDR2 SFDVKD. The CDR3 sequence is CATSNHRQGSNQPQHF. In nucleotides, the CDR3 is TGTGCCACCAGTAACCACCGACAGGGGAGCAATCAGCCCCAGCATTTT.

V is TRBV7-9 and J is TRBJ2-5; D is unresolved. CDR1 and CDR2 (germline): SEHNR, FQNEAQ (reference sequence). Trimming shortened V by 2 bases and J by 1 base, and 8 bases separated the two germline ends. The CDR3 spans 14 residues. This chain's CDR3 is CASSLNPSQETQYF. CDR3 coding DNA: TGTGCCAGCAGCTTAAATCCCAGCCAAGAGACCCAGTACTTC.

The chain recombines TRBV10-3 with TRBJ2-5; TRBD2 matches 9 bases. The CDR3 loop spans 13 amino acids. Germline loops: CDR1 ENHRY, CDR2 SYGVKD. The trim removed 11 bases at V and 4 bases at J, leaving 8 bases unmatched. DNA for the CDR3: TGTGCCGCCGGGGCTAGCGGGATAGAGACCCAGTACTTC. Its translation: CAAGASGIETQYF.

The chain combines TRBV5-1 with TRBJ2-3; no clear D gene. V was pared by 0 bases and J by 3 bases, with 11 bases between. This CDR3 is built from 15 residues. Germline CDR1 reads SGHRS; CDR2 reads YFSETQ. CDR3 sequence: CASSLGVPRTDTQYF. The CDR3, as DNA: TGCGCCAGCAGCTTGGGTGTCCCCAGGACAGATACGCAGTATTTT.

V gene TRBV2 combines with J gene TRBJ2-2; D possibly corresponds to TRBD2 (6 bases). Trimming pared 6 bases from V and 8 bases from J, leaving 16 bases between. The CDR3 totals 14 residues. Germline V lookup: CDR1 SNHLY, CDR2 FYNNEI. The CDR3 DNA sequence: TGTGCCAGCAGGGAAACCCGGGACTTAGGGGAGCTGTTTTTT. Amino acids: CASRETRDLGELFF.

The chain uses TRBV4-1 and TRBJ2-7, with a tentative D call TRBD1 (5 bases). The CDR3 has 13 amino acids. Germline CDR1 reads MGHRA; CDR2 reads YSYEKL. V lost 2 bases, J lost 2 bases, and 7 bases lay in between. The CDR3 nucleotides read TGCGCCAGCAGCCAACCAGGGCCCTACGAGCAGTACTTC. It codes for CASSQPGPYEQYF.

J is TRBJ1-5 and V is TRBV28, with a weak D call TRBD1 (5 bases). Germline V gives CDR1 MDHEN, CDR2 SYDVKM. The CDR3 has 12 residues. V was clipped by 8 bases and J by 3 bases, with 8 bases between them. The DNA for the CDR3 is TGTGCCAGCCTGGGGCTCAATCAGCCCCAGCATTTT. This sequence encodes CASLGLNQPQHF.

This sequence joins TRBV19 and TRBJ1-3; 9 nucleotides line up with TRBD1. The CDR3 sequence is 18 residues long. Germline-derived CDR1 and CDR2 are LNHDA and SQIVND (reference sequence). With 0 bases clipped from V and 9 bases from J, the junction kept 15 bases outside the gene matches. The CDR3 reads CASSIDLPTGQGFGTIYF. CDR3 DNA: TGTGCCAGTAGTATAGACCTGCCGACGGGACAGGGTTTCGGCACCATATATTTT.

The rearrangement uses TRBV21-1 and TRBJ1-5; TRBD1 was called by the table and not checked on the DNA. TRBV21-1 is an annotated pseudogene. This CDR3 has 16 amino acids. The CDR3 nucleotides are TGTGCCAGCAGCGATACCGGGACAGTTGACAATCAGCCCCAGCATTTT. This translates into CASSDTGTVDNQPQHF.

The chain is built from TRBV3-1 (or the pseudogene TRBV3-2) and TRBJ2-2, with 9 bases identical to TRBD2. CDR1 and CDR2 from the germline V gene are LGHDT and YNNKEL (reference sequence). Losses at the gene ends were 1 base for V and 6 bases for J; bases not matched to a gene: 6. CDR3 size: 16 residues. The CDR3 loop is CASSQAPSGMSGELFF. The DNA of the CDR3 is TGTGCCAGCAGCCAAGCCCCTAGCGGGATGTCCGGGGAGCTGTTTTTT.

The rearrangement uses TRBV6-5 and TRBJ2-5; 7 bases match TRBD2. CDR1 and CDR2 (germline): MNHEY, SVGAGI. CDR3 length equals 13 residues. V lost 6 bases, J lost 2 bases, and 3 bases stayed unmatched. The DNA for the CDR3 is TGTGCCAGCAGCCAGGGACTACAAGAGACCCAGTACTTC. As protein: CASSQGLQETQYF.